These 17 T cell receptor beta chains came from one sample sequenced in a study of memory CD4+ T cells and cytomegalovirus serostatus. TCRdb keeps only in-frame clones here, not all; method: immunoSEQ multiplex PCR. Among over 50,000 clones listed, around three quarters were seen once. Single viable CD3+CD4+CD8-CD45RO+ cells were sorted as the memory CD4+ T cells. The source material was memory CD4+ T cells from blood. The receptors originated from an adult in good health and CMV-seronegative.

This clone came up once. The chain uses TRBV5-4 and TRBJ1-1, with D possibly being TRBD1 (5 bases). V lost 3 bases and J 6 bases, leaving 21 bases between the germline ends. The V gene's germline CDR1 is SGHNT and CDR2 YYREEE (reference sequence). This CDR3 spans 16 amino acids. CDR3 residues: CASSSGLGLSYPEAFF. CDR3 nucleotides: TGTGCCAGCAGCTCGGGACTCGGACTTTCCTACCCTGAAGCTTTCTTT.

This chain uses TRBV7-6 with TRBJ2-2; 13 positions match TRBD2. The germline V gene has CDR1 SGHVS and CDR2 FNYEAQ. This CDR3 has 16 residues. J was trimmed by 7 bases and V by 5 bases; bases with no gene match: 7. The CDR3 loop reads CASSLGTSGTSGELFF. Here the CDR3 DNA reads TGTGCCAGCAGCCTAGGGACTAGCGGGACTAGCGGGGAGCTGTTTTTT.

CDR3 DNA sequence: TGCGCCAGCAGCCAAGGACAGTCGAAATGGGAATCCTACGAGCAGTACTTC. Amino acids: CASSQGQSKWESYEQYF. This chain links TRBV10-2 with TRBJ2-7; tentatively, D is TRBD1 (6 bases). V lost 6 bases and J 1 base, leaving 22 bases between the germline ends. The CDR3 length is 17 residues. Germline CDR1 reads WSHSY; CDR2 reads SAAADI.

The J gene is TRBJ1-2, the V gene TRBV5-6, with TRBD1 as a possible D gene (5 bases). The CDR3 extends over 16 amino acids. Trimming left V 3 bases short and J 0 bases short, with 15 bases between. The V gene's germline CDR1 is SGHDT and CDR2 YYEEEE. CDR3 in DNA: TGTGCCAGCAGCTACTCTACAGGTCTCGCTAACTATGGCTACACCTTC. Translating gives CASSYSTGLANYGYTF.

CDR3 amino acids: CSVDPGWETQYF. The CDR3 DNA is TGCAGCGTTGACCCAGGGTGGGAGACCCAGTACTTC. The chain links TRBV29-1 to TRBJ2-5, with a possible D match to TRBD1 (5 bases). Trimming left V 3 bases short and J 5 bases short, with 10 bases between. In germline, CDR1 is SQVTM, CDR2 ANQGSEA. The length of the CDR3 is 12 residues.

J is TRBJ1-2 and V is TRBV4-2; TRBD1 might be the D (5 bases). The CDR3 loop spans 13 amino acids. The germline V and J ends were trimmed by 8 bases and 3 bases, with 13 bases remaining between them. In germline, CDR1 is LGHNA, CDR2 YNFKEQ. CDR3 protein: CASSPRGDYGYTF. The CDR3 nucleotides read TGTGCCAGCTCCCCACGGGGGGACTATGGCTACACCTTC.

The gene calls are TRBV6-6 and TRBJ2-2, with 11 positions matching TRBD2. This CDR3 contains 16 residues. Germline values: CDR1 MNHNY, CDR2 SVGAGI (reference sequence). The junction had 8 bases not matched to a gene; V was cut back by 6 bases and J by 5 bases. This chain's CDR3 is CASSRPSGGRTGELFF. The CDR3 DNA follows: TGTGCCAGCAGCCGTCCTAGCGGGGGGAGGACCGGGGAGCTGTTTTTT.

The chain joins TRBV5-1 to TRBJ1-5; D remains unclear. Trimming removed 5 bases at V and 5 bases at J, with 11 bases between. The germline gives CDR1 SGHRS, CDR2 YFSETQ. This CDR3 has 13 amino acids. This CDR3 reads CASSFAGYQPQHF. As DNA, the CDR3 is TGCGCCAGCAGTTTTGCTGGGTATCAGCCCCAGCATTTT. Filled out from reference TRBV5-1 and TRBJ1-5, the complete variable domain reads KAGVTQTPRYLIKTRGQQVTLSCSPISGHRSVSWYQQTPGQGLQFLFEYFSETQRNKGNFPGRFSGRQFSNSRSEMNVSTLELGDSALYLCASSFAGYQPQHFGDGTRLSIL.

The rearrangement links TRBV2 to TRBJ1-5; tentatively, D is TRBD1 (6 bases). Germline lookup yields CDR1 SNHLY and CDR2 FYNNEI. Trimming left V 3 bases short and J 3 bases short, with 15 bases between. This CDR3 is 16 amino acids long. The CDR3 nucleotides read TGTGCCAGCAGTGACTGGGGGCAGGGGCCCAATCAGCCCCAGCATTTT. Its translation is CASSDWGQGPNQPQHF.

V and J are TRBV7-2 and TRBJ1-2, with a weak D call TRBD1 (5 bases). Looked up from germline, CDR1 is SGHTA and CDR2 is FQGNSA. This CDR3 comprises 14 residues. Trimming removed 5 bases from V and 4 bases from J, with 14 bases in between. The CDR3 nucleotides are TGTGCCAGCAGCCCCGATGGGGGTGGCTATGGCTACACCTTC. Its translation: CASSPDGGGYGYTF.

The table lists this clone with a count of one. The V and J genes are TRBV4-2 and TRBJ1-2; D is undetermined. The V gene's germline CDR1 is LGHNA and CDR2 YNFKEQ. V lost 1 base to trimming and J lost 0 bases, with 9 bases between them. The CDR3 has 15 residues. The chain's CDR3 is CASSQGALTNYGYTF. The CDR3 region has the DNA TGTGCCAGCAGCCAAGGAGCTCTTACTAACTATGGCTACACCTTC.

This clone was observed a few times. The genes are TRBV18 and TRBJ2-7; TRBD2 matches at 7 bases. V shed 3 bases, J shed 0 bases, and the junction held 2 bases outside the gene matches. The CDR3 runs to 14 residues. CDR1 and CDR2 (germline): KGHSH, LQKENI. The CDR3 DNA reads TGTGCCAGCTCACCCGGGGACTACTCCTACGAGCAGTACTTC. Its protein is CASSPGDYSYEQYF.

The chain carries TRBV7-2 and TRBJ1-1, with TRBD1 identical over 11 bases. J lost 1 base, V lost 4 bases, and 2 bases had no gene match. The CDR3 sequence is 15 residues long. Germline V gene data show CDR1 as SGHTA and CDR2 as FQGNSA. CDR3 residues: CASSSGTGGNTEAFF. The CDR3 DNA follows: TGTGCCAGCAGCTCTGGGACAGGGGGGAACACTGAAGCTTTCTTT.

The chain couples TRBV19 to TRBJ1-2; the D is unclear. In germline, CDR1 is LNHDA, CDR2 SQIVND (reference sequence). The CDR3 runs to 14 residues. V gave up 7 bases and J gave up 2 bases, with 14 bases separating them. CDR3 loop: CASTLREENYGYTF. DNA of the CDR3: TGTGCCAGTACTCTCCGAGAGGAAAACTATGGCTACACCTTC.

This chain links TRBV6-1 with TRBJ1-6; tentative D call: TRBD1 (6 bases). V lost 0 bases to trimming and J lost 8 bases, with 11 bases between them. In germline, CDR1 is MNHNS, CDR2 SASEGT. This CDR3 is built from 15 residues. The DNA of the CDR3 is TGTGCCAGCAGTGAAGCGGCCGGGGGCTATTCACCCCTCCACTTT. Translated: CASSEAAGGYSPLHF.

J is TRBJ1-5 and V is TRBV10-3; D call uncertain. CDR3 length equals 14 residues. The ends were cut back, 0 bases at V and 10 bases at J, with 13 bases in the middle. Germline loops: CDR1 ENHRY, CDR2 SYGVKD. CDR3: CAISESGDTRPQHF. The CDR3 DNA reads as TGTGCCATCAGTGAGTCAGGTGACACACGTCCCCAGCATTTT.

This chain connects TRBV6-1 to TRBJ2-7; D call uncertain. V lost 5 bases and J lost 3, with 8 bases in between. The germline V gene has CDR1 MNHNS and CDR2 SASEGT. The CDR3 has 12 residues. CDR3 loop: CASSQLRYEQYF. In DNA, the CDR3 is TGTGCCAGCAGTCAACTACGCTACGAGCAGTACTTC.